A selection of T cell receptor beta chains follows, all from one sample in a study of T cell responses to AZD1222 COVID-19 vaccine. Measured with immunoSEQ multiplex PCR; TCRdb has only the in-frame clones, and not every one. The table includes roughly 120,000 clones, over 75% detected once. The source was peripheral blood, collected on day 0 of AZD1222 vaccination. These receptor sequences come from an adult in good health. Each CDR3 is given with its conserved first and last residue. The D gene is left open where the match is weak. The listing skips clone size in some rows; elsewhere it reads once, few, many or a size class.

>NA|TRBJ1-2|few|TRBV29-1
CSVGGRNYGYTF
TGCAGCGTTGGGGGCAGGAACTATGGCTACACCTTC
>NA|TRBJ2-3|NA|TRBV24-1
CATSDFTLSDTQYF
TGTGCCACCAGTGATTTTACACTATCAGATACGCAGTATTTT
>NA|TRBJ1-4|NA|TRBV12-3/TRBV12-4
CASSLGGNEKLFF
TGTGCCAGCAGTTTAGGGGGGAATGAAAAACTGTTTTTT
>NA|TRBJ1-1|NA|TRBV6-5
CASSFRTAMNTEAFF
TGTGCCAGCAGTTTCCGGACCGCGATGAACACTGAAGCTTTCTTT
>NA|TRBJ1-2|NA|TRBV3-1/TRBV3-2
CASSQGGRPVTNYGYTF
TGTGCCAGCAGCCAAGGGGGCCGACCAGTGACTAACTATGGCTACACCTTC
>TRBD2|TRBJ2-3|NA|TRBV4-3
CASSQKAPLAGLTDTQYF
TGCGCCAGCAGCCAAAAGGCCCCCCTAGCGGGGCTCACAGATACGCAGTATTTT
>NA|TRBJ1-3|NA|TRBV7-9
CASSLVGTTTSGNTIYF
TGTGCCAGCAGCTTAGTTGGGACAACAACCTCTGGAAACACCATATATTTT
>NA|TRBJ1-2|once|TRBV6-5
CASSFGPGSGYTF
TGTGCCAGCAGTTTCGGTCCCGGCTCTGGCTACACCTTC
>TRBD2|TRBJ2-5|NA|TRBV30
CAWSEMAGGYQETQYF
TGTGCCTGGAGTGAGATGGCGGGGGGGTACCAAGAGACCCAGTACTTC
>NA|TRBJ1-1|NA|TRBV5-8
CASNSGEWGNTEAFF
TGTGCCAGCAATTCAGGGGAATGGGGGAACACTGAAGCTTTCTTT
>NA|TRBJ1-3|NA|TRBV9
CASSATAMSSGNTIYF
TGTGCCAGCAGCGCCACAGCCATGAGCTCTGGAAACACCATATATTTT
>TRBD1|TRBJ1-1|NA|TRBV6-5
CASRPPRGAPEAFF
TGTGCCAGCAGACCTCCCAGGGGGGCCCCTGAAGCTTTCTTT
>NA|TRBJ2-2|NA|TRBV11-3
CASSPLNTGELFF
TGTGCCAGCAGCCCCCTAAACACCGGGGAGCTGTTTTTT
>NA|TRBJ1-2|NA|TRBV6-6
CASSYEVIGGGYTF
TGTGCCAGCAGTTACGAGGTCATTGGTGGTGGCTACACCTTC
>TRBD2|TRBJ2-1|NA|TRBV2
CASSEGGSGEQFF
TGTGCCAGCAGTGAGGGAGGGTCGGGTGAGCAGTTCTTC
>NA|TRBJ1-3|NA|TRBV7-2
CASSFQGVISGNTIYF
TGTGCCAGCAGCTTCCAGGGCGTTATCTCTGGAAACACCATATATTTT
>NA|TRBJ1-6|NA|TRBV28
CASGTRALRSNSPLHF
TGTGCCAGTGGCACCCGGGCCCTCCGGAGTAATTCACCCCTCCACTTT
>NA|TRBJ2-7|NA|TRBV30
CAWLSGYEQYF
TGTGCCTGGTTAAGTGGCTACGAGCAGTACTTC
>NA|TRBJ2-7|NA|TRBV7-3
CASSLGRGEQYF
TGTGCCAGCAGCTTAGGCCGGGGCGAGCAGTACTTC
>NA|TRBJ1-3|NA|TRBV7-9
CASSLGGGISAGNTIYF
TGTGCCAGCAGCTTAGGCGGGGGAATTTCTGCTGGAAACACCATATATTTT
>NA|TRBJ2-7|NA|TRBV6-6
CASREYRSYYEQYF
TGTGCCAGCAGGGAGTACAGGTCCTACTACGAGCAGTACTTC
>NA|TRBJ2-7|NA|TRBV14
CASSQVLYEQYF
TGTGCCAGCAGCCAAGTCCTCTACGAGCAGTACTTC
>NA|TRBJ1-2|NA|TRBV11-2
CASSLILGGAPYGYTF
TGTGCCAGCAGCTTAATTTTGGGGGGAGCTCCCTATGGCTACACCTTC
>TRBD2|TRBJ2-2|NA|TRBV24-1
CATSDPPTSGRTGELFF
TGTGCCACCAGTGATCCCCCCACTAGCGGGAGAACCGGGGAGCTGTTTTTT
>TRBD1|TRBJ1-1|NA|TRBV24-1
CATRTGGLTEAFF
TGTGCCACCCGGACAGGAGGACTTACTGAAGCTTTCTTT
>NA|TRBJ2-3|NA|TRBV13
CASSGGIYSSTDTQYF
TGTGCCAGCAGCGGTGGGATCTATTCTAGCACAGATACGCAGTATTTT
>NA|TRBJ2-1|NA|TRBV5-6
CASSLGGRSNEQFF
TGTGCCAGCAGCTTGGGTGGGCGCAGTAATGAGCAGTTCTTC
>NA|TRBJ1-2|NA|TRBV6-6
CASSSLGYTF
TGTGCCAGCAGTTCCCTCGGCTACACCTTC
>NA|TRBJ1-5|NA|TRBV6-1
CASSVFVNQGGQPQHF
TGTGCCAGCAGTGTTTTTGTGAATCAGGGCGGCCAGCCCCAGCATTTT
>NA|TRBJ2-1|NA|TRBV24-1
CATSDPGPYNEQFF
TGTGCCACCAGTGATCCGGGCCCTTACAATGAGCAGTTCTTC
>NA|TRBJ2-7|NA|TRBV5-1
CASSLANSGLSEQYF
TGCGCCAGCAGCTTGGCCAATAGCGGCCTTTCTGAGCAGTACTTC
>TRBD1|TRBJ2-5|NA|TRBV7-9
CATQGVVIETQYF
TGTGCCACCCAGGGGGTTGTGATAGAGACCCAGTACTTC
>NA|TRBJ2-7|NA|TRBV11-2
CASSLVAGTEEQYF
TGTGCCAGCAGCTTAGTGGCAGGGACTGAGGAGCAGTACTTC
>NA|TRBJ1-2|NA|TRBV9
CASSVGPGNYGYTF
TGTGCCAGCAGCGTAGGTCCAGGGAACTATGGCTACACCTTC
>TRBD1|TRBJ1-4|NA|TRBV19
CAQTGTANEKLFF
TGTGCCCAAACCGGGACAGCTAATGAAAAACTGTTTTTT
>NA|TRBJ1-5|NA|TRBV19
CASRQGGGNQPQHF
TGTGCCAGCCGCCAGGGAGGTGGCAATCAGCCCCAGCATTTT
>NA|TRBJ2-2|once|TRBV24-1
CATSDLTATNTGELFF
TGTGCCACCAGTGATTTGACAGCTACGAACACCGGGGAGCTGTTTTTT
>NA|TRBJ1-4|NA|TRBV6-5
CASSLPNEKLFF
TGTGCCAGCAGTTTGCCGAATGAAAAACTGTTTTTT
>TRBD1|TRBJ2-1|once|TRBV5-1
CASSLGQGYNEQFF
TGCGCCAGCAGCTTGGGACAGGGCTACAATGAGCAGTTCTTC
>NA|TRBJ1-1|NA|TRBV7-8
CASSPGAGEKPRAGTEAFF
TGTGCCAGCAGCCCAGGGGCCGGTGAAAAGCCACGGGCGGGCACTGAAGCTTTCTTT
>TRBD1|TRBJ1-2|NA|TRBV6-4
CASSPGQGNYGYTF
TGTGCCAGCAGTCCAGGACAGGGCAACTATGGCTACACCTTC
>TRBD1|TRBJ1-2|NA|TRBV28
CASTRAGTGSYGYTF
TGTGCCAGCACCCGAGCCGGGACAGGGTCCTATGGCTACACCTTC
>TRBD1|TRBJ2-1|few|TRBV7-2
CASSLVGQGSLYNEQFF
TGTGCCAGCAGCTTAGTGGGACAGGGTTCCCTGTACAATGAGCAGTTCTTC
>NA|TRBJ1-6|NA|TRBV7-3
CASSLTVSDGYSPLHF
TGTGCCAGCAGCTTAACGGTCTCGGACGGCTATTCACCCCTCCACTTT
>NA|TRBJ2-3|NA|TRBV7-2
CASSLFGGFTDTQYF
TGTGCCAGCAGCTTATTTGGCGGGTTCACAGATACGCAGTATTTT
>NA|TRBJ1-3|NA|TRBV19
CASSSDRNSGNTIYF
TGTGCCAGTAGTTCCGACAGAAACTCTGGAAACACCATATATTTT
>NA|TRBJ2-7|NA|TRBV27
CASSLFSTLQGPLYEQYF
TGTGCCAGCAGTTTATTTTCCACCCTACAGGGCCCCCTCTACGAGCAGTACTTC
>NA|TRBJ2-4|NA|TRBV7-2
CASSLDLTGVGAKNIQYF
TGTGCCAGCAGCCTTGATCTGACAGGAGTAGGGGCCAAAAACATTCAGTACTTC
>NA|TRBJ2-7|NA|TRBV6-5
CASPGPYEQYF
TGTGCCAGCCCGGGGCCTTACGAGCAGTACTTC
>NA|TRBJ1-1|NA|TRBV7-3
CASSPHSGDTEAFF
TGTGCCAGCAGCCCCCACTCAGGGGACACTGAAGCTTTCTTT
>NA|TRBJ2-1|NA|TRBV18
CASSPTIGGADNEQFF
TGTGCCAGCTCACCAACCATCGGGGGCGCAGACAATGAGCAGTTCTTC
>NA|TRBJ1-1|NA|TRBV11-2
CASSLGQLEAFF
TGTGCCAGCAGCTTAGGACAGCTTGAAGCTTTCTTT
>NA|TRBJ1-5|NA|TRBV25-1
CASRSPGSGNQPQHF
TGTGCCAGCAGAAGCCCAGGGAGTGGCAATCAGCCCCAGCATTTT